Listed here are 15 T cell receptor beta chains from one sample, sequenced in a study of shared clonotypes between healthy human individuals. Repertoires were generated with immunoSEQ multiplex PCR, while TCRdb's copy carries only in-frame clones and drops some. The profile shows over a million clones, 95% to 97% of them singletons. Sequencing was carried out using naive CD4+ T cells sorted from blood. The subset denotes: CD45RA+ positively selected. Source of these receptors: a young man in good health.

The genes are TRBV27 and TRBJ2-4, with D perhaps matching TRBD2 (6 bases). V lost 6 bases and J lost 0, with 12 bases in between. Germline V gives CDR1 MNHEY, CDR2 SMNVEV (reference sequence). CDR3 length equals 15 residues. CDR3 loop: CASRGERVAKNIQYF. The CDR3 DNA sequence: TGTGCCAGCAGGGGGGAGCGGGTAGCCAAAAACATTCAGTACTTC.

This clone has more than one count but fewer than ten. The gene calls are TRBV10-1 and TRBJ2-7; D gene ambiguous. Trimming shortened V by 5 bases and J by 7 bases, and 9 bases separated the two germline ends. CDR3 size: 11 residues. Per the germline V gene, CDR1 is WNHNN and CDR2 is SYGVQD (reference sequence). The DNA of the CDR3 is TGCGCCAGCAGTCCGATCGAAGAGCAGTACTTC. Encoded protein: CASSPIEEQYF.

This clone showed up just once. V usage is TRBV6-5 and J usage is TRBJ2-5; maybe TRBD2 (6 bases). The J call may be wrong; the DNA end is better matched by TRBJ2-7. The V gene's germline CDR1 is MNHEY and CDR2 SVGAGI. The CDR3 sequence is 12 residues long. The CDR3 sequence: CASSYLGGEQYF. The CDR3 DNA reads as TGTGCCAGCAGTTATCTGGGGGGCGAGCAGTACTTC.

The chain is built from TRBV28 and TRBJ1-5; a weak D match, TRBD1 (5 bases). In germline, CDR1 is MDHEN, CDR2 SYDVKM. V gave up 5 bases and J gave up 6 bases, with 23 bases separating them. The CDR3 totals 17 residues. For the CDR3, the DNA is TGTGCCAGCAGTCGAAGAATTCCGGGGCTTATGACTCAGCCCCAGCATTTT. Amino acids: CASSRRIPGLMTQPQHF.

The chain's CDR3 is CASSQRQGRAYEQYF. DNA for the CDR3: TGTGCCAGCAGCCAGAGACAGGGGCGCGCTTACGAGCAGTACTTC. The rearrangement links TRBV14 to TRBJ2-7; 8 nucleotides agree with TRBD1. V was pared by 3 bases and J by 4 bases, with 8 bases of the junction left unmatched. Looked up from germline, CDR1 is SGHDN and CDR2 is FVKESK. This CDR3 region has 15 residues.

This clone was seen a single time. This rearrangement joins TRBV9 to TRBJ2-1, with 10 nucleotides matching TRBD2. Germline CDR1 is SGDLS and CDR2 is YYNGEE. CDR3 length equals 18 residues. V gave up 4 bases and J gave up 7 bases; unmatched junction bases: 17. CDR3 bases: TGTGCCAGCAGCCAAGGGAGGGCTAGCGGGAGTTTAGGGAATGAGCAGTTCTTC. Protein sequence: CASSQGRASGSLGNEQFF.

This chain links TRBV11-2 with TRBJ2-7; no definite D call. CDR1 and CDR2 (germline): SGHAT, FQNNGV. The CDR3 has 14 residues. V was shortened by 4 bases and J by 0 bases, with 10 bases between the two germline ends. The CDR3 spells CASSSLVRSYEQYF. In nucleotides, the CDR3 is TGTGCCAGCAGCTCCCTAGTCCGCTCCTACGAGCAGTACTTC. The full variable domain, rest sourced from reference TRBV11-2 and TRBJ2-7, is EAGVAQSPRYKIIEKRQSVAFWCNPISGHATLYWYQQILGQGPKLLIQFQNNGVVDDSQLPKDRFSAERLKGVDSTLKIQPAKLEDSAVYLCASSSLVRSYEQYFGPGTRLTVT.

As concerns this clone: Other nucleotide sequences in the sample specify the same CDR3. The rearrangement uses TRBV9 and TRBJ2-5, with unresolved D. This CDR3 is built from 14 residues. Germline V CDR1 and CDR2: SGDLS, YYNGEE. Trimming removed 0 bases from V and 2 bases from J, with 8 bases in between. CDR3 sequence reads: CASSVGLLQETQYF. For the CDR3, the DNA is TGTGCCAGCAGCGTAGGCCTCCTACAAGAGACCCAGTACTTC.

This sequence joins TRBV9 and TRBJ2-3, with no clear D. V was clipped by 0 bases and J by 2 bases, with 10 bases between them. This CDR3 comprises 15 residues. The germline V gene has CDR1 SGDLS and CDR2 YYNGEE. The CDR3 loop reads CASSVGVGITDTQYF. CDR3 bases: TGTGCCAGCAGCGTAGGTGTAGGGATCACAGATACGCAGTATTTT. Full variable domain (outside the CDR3, taken from reference TRBV9 and TRBJ2-3): DSGVTQTPKHLITATGQRVTLRCSPRSGDLSVYWYQQSLDQGLQFLIQYYNGEERAKGNILERFSAQQFPDLHSELNLSSLELGDSALYFCASSVGVGITDTQYFGPGTRLTVL.

The chain couples TRBV18 to TRBJ1-4; no clear D. This CDR3 is built from 14 residues. The germline gives CDR1 KGHSH, CDR2 LQKENI. V was pared by 1 base and J by 8 bases, with 11 bases between. The CDR3 coding sequence is TGTGCCAGCTCACCACGGGAGCGGCGGGAAAAACTGTTTTTT. Encoded protein: CASSPRERREKLFF.

This rearrangement joins TRBV7-3 to TRBJ2-5, with D unresolved. CDR1 is SGHTA and CDR2 is FQGTGA in the germline V gene. The CDR3 is made up of 11 amino acids. V was shortened by 4 bases and J by 0 bases, with 0 bases between the two germline ends. The CDR3 region is CASSYQETQYF. CDR3 in DNA: TGTGCCAGCAGCTACCAAGAGACCCAGTACTTC.

This clone was picked up one time. The rearrangement joins TRBV5-1 to TRBJ2-1; 10 bases agree with TRBD2. Unmatched junction bases numbered 6, after V lost 3 bases and J lost 6 bases. CDR1 is SGHRS, CDR2 YFSETQ, per germline. The CDR3 extends over 15 amino acids. The CDR3 nucleotides read TGCGCCAGCAGCTGGACTAGCGGCTGGCCCAATGAGCAGTTCTTC. It codes for CASSWTSGWPNEQFF.

Details on this clone: Other DNA sequences of this sample code for an identical CDR3. The chain combines TRBV20-1 with TRBJ2-3, with D uncertain. Germline V lookup: CDR1 DFQATT, CDR2 SNEGSKA (reference sequence). Trimming removed 4 bases at V and 0 bases at J, with 2 bases between. The CDR3 consists of 11 residues. The CDR3 DNA reads TGCAGTGCTACGAGCACAGATACGCAGTATTTT. It codes for CSATSTDTQYF.

The rearrangement links TRBV6-5 to TRBJ2-7, with D uncertain. The germline CDR1 and CDR2 sequences are MNHEY and SVGAGI. V was shortened by 0 bases and J by 4 bases, with 7 bases between the two germline ends. The CDR3 is 13 amino acids. The CDR3: CASSYSMLYEQYF. The DNA for the CDR3 is TGTGCCAGCAGTTACTCGATGTTATACGAGCAGTACTTC.

To note about this clone: In the same sample, other DNA sequences code for this CDR3. The genes are TRBV18 and TRBJ2-2, with D perhaps matching TRBD2 (5 bases). This CDR3 is 13 amino acids long. In germline, CDR1 is KGHSH, CDR2 LQKENI. Trimming pared 1 base from V and 5 bases from J, leaving 5 bases between. The CDR3 DNA is TGTGCCAGCTCACCACGGGAGACCGGGGAGCTGTTTTTT. Protein product: CASSPRETGELFF.